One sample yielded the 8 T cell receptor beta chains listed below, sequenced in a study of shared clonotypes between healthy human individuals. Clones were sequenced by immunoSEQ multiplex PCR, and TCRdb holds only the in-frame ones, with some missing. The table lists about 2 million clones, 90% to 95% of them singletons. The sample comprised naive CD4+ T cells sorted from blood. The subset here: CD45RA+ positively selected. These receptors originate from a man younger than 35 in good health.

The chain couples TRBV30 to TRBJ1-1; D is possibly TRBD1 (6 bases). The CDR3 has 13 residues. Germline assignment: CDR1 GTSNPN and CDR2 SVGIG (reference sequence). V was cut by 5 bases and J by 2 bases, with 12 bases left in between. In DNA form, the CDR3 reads TGTGCCTGGGCCGGGGGGCCTAACACTGAAGCTTTCTTT. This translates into CAWAGGPNTEAFF.

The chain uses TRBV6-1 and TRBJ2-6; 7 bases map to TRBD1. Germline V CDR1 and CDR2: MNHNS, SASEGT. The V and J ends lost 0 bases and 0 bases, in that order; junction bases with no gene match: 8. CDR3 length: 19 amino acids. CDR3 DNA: TGTGCCAGCAGTGAAGCACTGGGGACAGCTATCTCTGGGGCCAACGTCCTGACTTTC. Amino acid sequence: CASSEALGTAISGANVLTF.

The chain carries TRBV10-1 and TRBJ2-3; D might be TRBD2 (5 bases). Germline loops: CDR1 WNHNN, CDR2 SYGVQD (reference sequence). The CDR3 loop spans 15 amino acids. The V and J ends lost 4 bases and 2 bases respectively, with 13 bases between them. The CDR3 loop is CASSGGRGYTDTQYF. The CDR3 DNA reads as TGCGCCAGCAGTGGGGGAAGAGGGTACACAGATACGCAGTATTTT.

CDR3 sequence reads: CASRPWTGIEAFF. CDR3 coding DNA: TGTGCCAGCAGACCATGGACAGGGATTGAAGCTTTCTTT. The rearrangement joins TRBV2 to TRBJ1-1; 8 bases map to TRBD1. Trimming cost V 6 bases and J 7 bases; bases outside gene matches: 7. CDR1 and CDR2 from the germline V gene are SNHLY and FYNNEI. The CDR3 is 13 amino acids.

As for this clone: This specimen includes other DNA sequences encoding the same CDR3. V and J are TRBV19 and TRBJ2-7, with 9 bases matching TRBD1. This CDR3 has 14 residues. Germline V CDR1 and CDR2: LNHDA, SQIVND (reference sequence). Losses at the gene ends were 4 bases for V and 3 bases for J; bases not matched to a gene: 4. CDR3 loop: CASSRGQGGYEQYF. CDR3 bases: TGTGCCAGTAGTAGGGGACAGGGCGGCTACGAGCAGTACTTC.

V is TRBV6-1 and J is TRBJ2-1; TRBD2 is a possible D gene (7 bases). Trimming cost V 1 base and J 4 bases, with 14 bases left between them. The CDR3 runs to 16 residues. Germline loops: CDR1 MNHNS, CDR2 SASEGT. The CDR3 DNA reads TGTGCCAGCAGTGAAGGGCGGGGGCTCCTTTACAATGAGCAGTTCTTC. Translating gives CASSEGRGLLYNEQFF.

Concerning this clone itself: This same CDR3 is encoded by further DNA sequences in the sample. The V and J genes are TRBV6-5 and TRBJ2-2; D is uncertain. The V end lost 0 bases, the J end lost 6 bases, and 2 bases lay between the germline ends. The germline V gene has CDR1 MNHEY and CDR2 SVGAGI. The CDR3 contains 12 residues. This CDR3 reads CASSYSAGELFF. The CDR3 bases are TGTGCCAGCAGTTACTCCGCCGGGGAGCTGTTTTTT.

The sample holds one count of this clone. The CDR3 loop is CASNSGMVYYNEQFF. The CDR3 DNA is TGCGCCAGCAATTCGGGGATGGTTTACTACAATGAGCAGTTCTTC. The gene calls are TRBV10-2 and TRBJ2-1, with D perhaps TRBD2 (5 bases). Germline V gives CDR1 WSHSY, CDR2 SAAADI. With 7 bases removed from V and 3 bases from J, the gap between germline ends came to 16 bases. The CDR3 spans 15 residues.